One T cell receptor beta chain is described in this entry. Authors' methods: Using reference gene primer amplification, nucleated cell counts were estimated. This table comes from immunoSEQ multiplex PCR, and its TCRdb copy is limited to in-frame clones, with some not included. V, J and clone size reflect that table, while D and trimming were determined from the DNA. The sample yields some 230,000 clones, roughly 80% seen once. The data stem from a study of blood T cell repertoires in COVID-19. Whole-study context: The study drew acute and convalescent COVID-19 samples from the United States, Italy and Spain. T cells, B-cell-depleted T cells, or PBMCs provided the cDNA or gDNA that served as material.

Germline V CDR1 and CDR2: KGHSH, LQKENI. The CDR3 runs 14 residues. The V and J ends lost 3 bases and 5 bases respectively, with 11 bases between them. Sequenced input: peripheral blood. V is TRBV18 and J is TRBJ2-1; tentative D call: TRBD2 (6 bases). This receptor was identified in a woman aged 55-69 years who had recovered from COVID-19. The CDR3 region has the DNA TGTGCCAGCTCACCTTCTGGGGGGAACAATGAGCAGTTCTTC. The encoded protein is CASSPSGGNNEQFF.